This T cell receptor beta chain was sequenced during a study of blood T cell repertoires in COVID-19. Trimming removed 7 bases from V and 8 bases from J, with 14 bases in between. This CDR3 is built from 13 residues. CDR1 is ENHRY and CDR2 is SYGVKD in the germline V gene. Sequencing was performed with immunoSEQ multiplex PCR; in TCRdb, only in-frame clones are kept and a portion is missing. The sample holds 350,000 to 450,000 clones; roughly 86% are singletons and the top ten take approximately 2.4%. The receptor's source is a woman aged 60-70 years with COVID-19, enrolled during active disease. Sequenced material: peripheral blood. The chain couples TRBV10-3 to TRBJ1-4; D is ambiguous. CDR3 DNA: TGTGCCATCAAAGACCGAGCGGAGGAAAAACTGTTTTTT. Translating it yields CAIKDRAEEKLFF.